The rows below give T cell receptor beta chains drawn from one sample of a study of control samples from healthy donors and cancer patients. Data came from immunoSEQ multiplex PCR; TCRdb stores just in-frame clones and leaves some out. The data contain 130,000 to 150,000 clones, around 94% of them singletons. The sequencing sample was made of PBMCs. These receptor sequences come from a man in his sixties with colorectal cancer. CDR3s include the opening cysteine and the closing phenylalanine or tryptophan. The D gene is left open where the match is weak. The listing skips clone size in some rows; elsewhere it reads once, few, many or a size class.

D: -
J: TRBJ1-4
V: TRBV27
length: 13
size: -
CDR3: CASTSTLNEKLFF
DNA: TGTGCCAGCACCTCCACGCTAAATGAAAAACTGTTTTTT

D: TRBD2
J: TRBJ2-7
V: TRBV5-1
length: 15
size: -
CDR3: CASSLRTSGANEQYF
DNA: TGCGCCAGCAGCTTGAGGACTAGCGGGGCCAACGAGCAGTACTTC

D: TRBD1
J: TRBJ2-7
V: TRBV19
length: 15
size: -
CDR3: CASSMGTGGIYEQYF
DNA: TGTGCCAGTAGTATGGGGACAGGGGGAATCTACGAGCAGTACTTC

D: -
J: TRBJ2-2
V: TRBV7-2
length: 13
size: -
CDR3: CASSLTGAGELFF
DNA: TGTGCCAGCAGCCTGACGGGGGCTGGGGAGCTGTTTTTT

D: -
J: TRBJ2-5
V: TRBV6-5
length: 15
size: -
CDR3: CASSYGLGHQETQYF
DNA: TGTGCCAGCAGTTACGGCCTGGGGCACCAAGAGACCCAGTACTTC

D: TRBD1
J: TRBJ2-3
V: TRBV5-6
length: 17
size: once
CDR3: CASSLTSTGISTDTQYF
DNA: TGTGCCAGCAGCCTCACTTCGACAGGGATTAGCACAGATACGCAGTATTTT

D: -
J: TRBJ1-3
V: TRBV5-6
length: 16
size: -
CDR3: CASSLEGVISGNTIYF
DNA: TGTGCCAGCAGCTTGGAGGGTGTTATCTCTGGAAACACCATATATTTT

D: -
J: TRBJ1-3
V: TRBV10-3
length: 13
size: -
CDR3: CAISDRVGNTIYF
DNA: TGTGCCATCAGTGACAGGGTTGGAAACACCATATATTTT

D: -
J: TRBJ2-7
V: TRBV6-1
length: 13
size: -
CDR3: CASSEAGVYEQYF
DNA: TGTGCCAGCAGTGAAGCAGGGGTCTACGAGCAGTACTTC

D: TRBD2
J: TRBJ2-3
V: TRBV9
length: 16
size: once
CDR3: CASSARLAGVTDTQYF
DNA: TGTGCCAGCAGCGCCCGACTAGCGGGGGTCACAGATACGCAGTATTTT

D: -
J: TRBJ1-1
V: TRBV5-1
length: 13
size: once
CDR3: CASSSDVDTEAFF
DNA: TGCGCCAGCAGCTCAGACGTTGACACTGAAGCTTTCTTT

D: -
J: TRBJ1-2
V: TRBV4-1
length: 16
size: -
CDR3: CASSQDRQGGNYGYTF
DNA: TGCGCCAGCAGCCAAGACCGGCAGGGAGGCAACTATGGCTACACCTTC

D: -
J: TRBJ1-1
V: TRBV7-9
length: 15
size: -
CDR3: CASSTSGQLNTEAFF
DNA: TGTGCCAGCAGCACCTCCGGACAGTTGAACACTGAAGCTTTCTTT

D: TRBD1
J: TRBJ1-2
V: TRBV3-1/TRBV3-2
length: 14
size: -
CDR3: CASRSPGQVDGYTF
DNA: TGTGCCAGCAGATCTCCGGGACAGGTCGATGGCTACACCTTC

D: -
J: TRBJ2-1
V: TRBV6-1
length: 16
size: -
CDR3: CASSGGNDRFPNEQFF
DNA: TGTGCCAGCAGTGGAGGGAACGACAGGTTTCCGAATGAGCAGTTCTTC

D: -
J: TRBJ2-5
V: TRBV12-3/TRBV12-4
length: 13
size: -
CDR3: CASSLRTLETQYF
DNA: TGTGCCAGCAGTTTAAGGACTCTTGAGACCCAGTACTTC

D: -
J: TRBJ2-5
V: TRBV5-1
length: 15
size: -
CDR3: CASSSGQTDQETQYF
DNA: TGCGCCAGCAGTTCCGGACAGACCGATCAAGAGACCCAGTACTTC

D: -
J: TRBJ1-5
V: TRBV6-5
length: 15
size: few
CDR3: CASRAQGDSNQPQHF
DNA: TGTGCCAGCAGAGCACAGGGCGATAGCAATCAGCCCCAGCATTTT

D: -
J: TRBJ2-5
V: TRBV5-1
length: 14
size: -
CDR3: CASSLGVGKETQYF
DNA: TGCGCCAGCAGCTTGGGGGTAGGAAAAGAGACCCAGTACTTC

D: -
J: TRBJ1-1
V: TRBV30
length: 14
size: -
CDR3: CAWSQRSMYTEAFF
DNA: TGTGCCTGGAGTCAAAGGAGTATGTACACTGAAGCTTTCTTT

D: -
J: TRBJ1-3
V: TRBV9
length: 9
size: -
CDR3: CARLNTIYF
DNA: TGTGCCAGATTAAACACCATATATTTT

D: -
J: TRBJ2-3
V: TRBV19
length: 13
size: once
CDR3: CASSKQVTDTQYF
DNA: TGTGCCAGTAGTAAACAGGTCACAGATACGCAGTATTTT

D: TRBD1
J: TRBJ1-6
V: TRBV12-3/TRBV12-4
length: 13
size: -
CDR3: CASSPGQGSPLHF
DNA: TGTGCCAGCAGCCCGGGACAGGGGTCACCCCTCCACTTT

D: -
J: TRBJ2-2
V: TRBV19
length: 11
size: -
CDR3: CASSITGELFF
DNA: TGTGCCAGTAGTATAACCGGGGAGCTGTTTTTT

D: TRBD1
J: TRBJ1-3
V: TRBV6-6
length: 17
size: few
CDR3: CASRRITGTGVGNTIYF
DNA: TGTGCCAGCAGACGAATCACCGGGACAGGGGTCGGAAACACCATATATTTT

D: -
J: TRBJ1-2
V: TRBV19
length: 15
size: once
CDR3: CASSIGEGRNYGYTF
DNA: TGTGCCAGTAGTATTGGAGAGGGTAGGAACTATGGCTACACCTTC

D: -
J: TRBJ1-1
V: TRBV28
length: 15
size: -
CDR3: CASSPGGEVGTEAFF
DNA: TGTGCCAGCAGCCCTGGGGGGGAGGTGGGCACTGAAGCTTTCTTT

D: TRBD1
J: TRBJ2-7
V: TRBV6-5
length: 14
size: once
CDR3: CASSLDRVGYEQYF
DNA: TGTGCCAGCAGTTTGGACAGGGTGGGCTACGAGCAGTACTTC

D: -
J: TRBJ1-5
V: TRBV7-2
length: 14
size: -
CDR3: CASRVRAGDQPQHF
DNA: TGTGCCAGCAGAGTCCGGGCAGGGGATCAGCCCCAGCATTTT

D: -
J: TRBJ2-5
V: TRBV7-9
length: 12
size: -
CDR3: CASSLEVETQYF
DNA: TGTGCCAGCAGCTTAGAGGTAGAGACCCAGTACTTC

D: -
J: TRBJ2-3
V: TRBV29-1
length: 13
size: -
CDR3: CSVDGGGTDTQYF
DNA: TGCAGCGTTGATGGGGGTGGGACAGATACGCAGTATTTT

D: TRBD1
J: TRBJ1-3
V: TRBV2
length: 15
size: -
CDR3: CASREGQGNWNTIYF
DNA: TGTGCCAGCAGGGAAGGACAGGGGAATTGGAACACCATATATTTT

D: TRBD1
J: TRBJ2-5
V: TRBV14
length: 14
size: -
CDR3: CASSRQGIFETQYF
DNA: TGTGCCAGCAGCCGACAGGGAATTTTCGAGACCCAGTACTTC

D: TRBD2
J: TRBJ2-5
V: TRBV9
length: 15
size: -
CDR3: CASSPGIAGQETQYF
DNA: TGTGCCAGCAGCCCCGGAATAGCGGGACAAGAGACCCAGTACTTC

D: -
J: TRBJ2-6
V: TRBV6-5
length: 15
size: -
CDR3: CASSYQGAGANVLTF
DNA: TGTGCCAGCAGTTACCAAGGGGCTGGGGCCAACGTCCTGACTTTC

D: -
J: TRBJ1-5
V: TRBV19
length: 14
size: -
CDR3: CASEDSYSNQPQHF
DNA: TGTGCCAGCGAGGACAGTTATAGCAATCAGCCCCAGCATTTT

D: -
J: TRBJ2-7
V: TRBV10-3
length: 15
size: -
CDR3: CAINQGGGQSYEQYF
DNA: TGTGCCATCAACCAAGGGGGGGGGCAATCCTACGAGCAGTACTTC

D: -
J: TRBJ1-4
V: TRBV7-9
length: 16
size: -
CDR3: CASSPSPDPTNEKLFF
DNA: TGTGCCAGCAGCCCGAGCCCCGACCCAACTAATGAAAAACTGTTTTTT

D: TRBD1
J: TRBJ1-6
V: TRBV30
length: 12
size: -
CDR3: CAWSDLGTGYHF
DNA: TGTGCCTGGAGTGATCTGGGGACAGGCTATCACTTT

D: -
J: TRBJ2-1
V: TRBV7-2
length: 14
size: -
CDR3: CASSSPTRYNEQFF
DNA: TGTGCCAGCAGCTCCCCTACGCGCTACAATGAGCAGTTCTTC

D: -
J: TRBJ1-1
V: TRBV6-5
length: 12
size: -
CDR3: CASSYRNTEAFF
DNA: TGTGCCAGCAGTTACCGGAACACTGAAGCTTTCTTT

D: TRBD2
J: TRBJ2-7
V: TRBV4-2
length: 14
size: -
CDR3: CASSQGTSSYEQYF
DNA: TGTGCCAGCAGCCAAGGGACTAGCTCCTACGAGCAGTACTTC

D: TRBD1
J: TRBJ1-2
V: TRBV27
length: 14
size: -
CDR3: CASSLSGQGYGYTF
DNA: TGTGCCAGCAGTTTATCGGGACAGGGGTATGGCTACACCTTC

D: TRBD2
J: TRBJ2-5
V: TRBV4-3
length: 18
size: -
CDR3: CASSQDGTSGALQETQYF
DNA: TGCGCCAGCAGCCAAGACGGGACTAGCGGGGCACTCCAAGAGACCCAGTACTTC

D: -
J: TRBJ1-4
V: TRBV3-1/TRBV3-2
length: 15
size: -
CDR3: CASSRQGLPNEKLFF
DNA: TGTGCCAGCAGCCGTCAGGGCCTGCCTAATGAAAAACTGTTTTTT

D: -
J: TRBJ1-5
V: TRBV5-8
length: 13
size: -
CDR3: CASSPGQIQPQHF
DNA: TGTGCCAGCAGCCCTGGACAGATTCAGCCCCAGCATTTT

D: -
J: TRBJ1-1
V: TRBV19
length: 14
size: -
CDR3: CASSIGFFGTEAFF
DNA: TGTGCCAGTAGTATAGGTTTCTTTGGCACTGAAGCTTTCTTT